This T cell receptor beta chain was captured in a study of graft-versus-host responses after intestinal transplantation. This table comes from immunoSEQ multiplex PCR, and its TCRdb copy is limited to in-frame clones, with some not included. The table records roughly 60,000 clones, approximately 90% of them present only once. The CDR3 sequence is 15 residues long. Germline assignment: CDR1 SEHNR and CDR2 FQNEAQ (reference sequence). With 1 base removed from V and 4 bases from J, the gap between germline ends came to 13 bases. The V gene is TRBV7-9, the J gene TRBJ2-5; D remains unclear. The sample consisted of PBMCs, taken roughly 120 days after intestinal transplantation. The clonotype was recovered from a human patient who received an intestinal transplant, so some T cells may come from the graft donor. The CDR3 sequence: CASSLGSGIGETQYF. The CDR3 DNA is TGTGCCAGCAGCTTAGGATCTGGGATAGGAGAGACCCAGTACTTC.